These T cell receptor beta chains were read from a single sample in a study of shared clonotypes between healthy human individuals. The method was immunoSEQ multiplex PCR; TCRdb's version includes in-frame clones alone and lacks a portion of them. Here the sample spans about a million clones, 60% to 85% being singletons. Sequencing was carried out using memory CD4+ T cells from PBMCs. The source is a man aged 18 to 35 in good health. Some clones in this sample may be carry-over from other donors' samples. CDR3s include the opening cysteine and the closing phenylalanine or tryptophan. D genes are given only for firm matches. Not every row has a clone size; where given, it reads once, few, many or a size class.

V gene	D gene	clone size	J gene	CDR3 protein	CDR3 DNA
TRBV18	NA	NA	TRBJ1-5	CASSPRGASNQPQHF	TGTGCCAGCTCACCACGGGGGGCTAGCAATCAGCCCCAGCATTTT
TRBV5-1	NA	once	TRBJ2-6	CASSLPDNAGANVLTF	TGCGCCAGCAGCTTACCCGACAATGCTGGGGCCAACGTCCTGACTTTC
TRBV6-1	NA	NA	TRBJ2-7	CASSERTGRVNYEQYF	TGTGCCAGCAGTGAAAGGACAGGGAGGGTTAACTACGAGCAGTACTTC
TRBV25-1	NA	NA	TRBJ1-2	CASSEFGGGYGYTF	TGTGCCAGCAGTGAATTCGGGGGCGGCTATGGCTACACCTTC
TRBV27	TRBD1	NA	TRBJ2-5	CASSPPDRAQYF	TGTGCCAGCAGCCCACCGGACAGGGCCCAGTACTTC
TRBV5-1	NA	NA	TRBJ1-5	CASSFSDSSNQPQHF	TGCGCCAGCAGCTTTTCTGACAGCAGCAATCAGCCCCAGCATTTT
TRBV6-1	TRBD1	few	TRBJ1-2	CASRNRDRDRGGYTF	TGTGCCAGCAGAAATCGCGACCGGGACAGGGGAGGCTACACCTTC
TRBV10-2	TRBD2	few	TRBJ2-2	CASSVLAGLKAANTGELFF	TGCGCCAGCAGTGTGCTAGCGGGCCTAAAGGCGGCGAACACCGGGGAGCTGTTTTTT
TRBV6-1	NA	NA	TRBJ1-3	CASKGPVSGNTIYF	TGTGCCAGCAAAGGGCCGGTCTCTGGAAACACCATATATTTT
TRBV5-1	TRBD2	NA	TRBJ2-7	CASSLQTGLAGPEQYF	TGCGCCAGCAGCTTGCAAACGGGACTAGCGGGACCCGAGCAGTACTTC
TRBV7-8	NA	NA	TRBJ2-5	CASSSTGNQETQYF	TGTGCCAGCAGCTCCACAGGGAACCAAGAGACCCAGTACTTC
TRBV19	NA	NA	TRBJ1-2	CASRVHRDNAYGYTF	TGTGCCAGTAGGGTCCACCGGGACAATGCCTATGGCTACACCTTC
TRBV19	NA	NA	TRBJ2-2	CASSIVGAGELFF	TGTGCCAGTAGTATAGTCGGGGCCGGGGAGCTGTTTTTT
TRBV7-9	NA	NA	TRBJ2-1	CASSSIKKGNEQFF	TGTGCCAGCAGCTCTATAAAAAAGGGCAATGAGCAGTTCTTC
TRBV19	TRBD1	NA	TRBJ1-5	CASSMVAGGFNQPQHF	TGTGCCAGTAGTATGGTAGCAGGGGGTTTCAATCAGCCCCAGCATTTT
TRBV4-1	TRBD2	NA	TRBJ2-1	CASSQLTSRNEQFF	TGCGCCAGCAGCCAACTGACTAGCCGCAATGAGCAGTTCTTC
TRBV10-1	TRBD1	NA	TRBJ2-7	CASSEGTGVHEQYF	TGCGCCAGCAGTGAAGGGACAGGGGTACACGAGCAGTACTTC
TRBV7-6	TRBD1	NA	TRBJ2-1	CASSSRGLRGREQFF	TGTGCCAGCAGCTCCAGGGGGTTGAGGGGCCGTGAGCAGTTCTTC
TRBV5-3	NA	NA	TRBJ1-5	CARTIPPGHQSQHF	TGTGCCAGAACCATACCACCGGGACATCAATCCCAGCATTTT
TRBV9	NA	NA	TRBJ1-4	CASSGSHRATNEKLFF	TGTGCCAGCAGCGGGTCCCACAGGGCTACTAATGAAAAACTGTTTTTT
TRBV18	NA	NA	TRBJ1-3	CASSPPGMSGNTIYF	TGTGCCAGCTCACCACCAGGGATGTCTGGAAACACCATATATTTT
TRBV6-1	NA	NA	TRBJ1-1	CASSEGGGRGTEAFF	TGTGCCAGCAGTGAAGGGGGCGGGCGCGGCACTGAAGCTTTCTTT
TRBV2	NA	once	TRBJ2-7	CASRQDGESYEQYF	TGTGCCAGCAGACAGGACGGGGAATCCTACGAGCAGTACTTC
TRBV11-2	TRBD1	NA	TRBJ2-2	CASSPDRARTGELFF	TGTGCCAGCAGCCCGGACAGGGCGAGGACCGGGGAGCTGTTTTTT
TRBV7-9	TRBD1	NA	TRBJ1-2	CASSFGQGAGYGYTF	TGTGCCAGCAGCTTTGGACAGGGGGCTGGGTATGGCTACACCTTC
TRBV18	NA	NA	TRBJ2-1	CASSPPMFGGNEQFF	TGTGCCAGCTCACCGCCGATGTTCGGGGGCAATGAGCAGTTCTTC
TRBV5-1	TRBD2	NA	TRBJ2-1	CASSLLPAGGYNEQFF	TGCGCCAGCAGCCTACTCCCAGCGGGAGGTTACAATGAGCAGTTCTTC
TRBV19	NA	NA	TRBJ1-2	CASSIKGNIYGYTF	TGTGCCAGTAGTATAAAGGGGAACATCTATGGCTACACCTTC
TRBV7-3	NA	NA	TRBJ1-3	CASSLNPRNTIYF	TGTGCCAGCAGCTTAAACCCGAGAAACACCATATATTTT
TRBV7-6	TRBD1	NA	TRBJ2-7	CASSSRDRGYEQYF	TGTGCCAGCAGCAGCCGGGACAGGGGTTACGAGCAGTACTTC
TRBV7-2	NA	NA	TRBJ2-3	CASSFSTDTQYF	TGTGCCAGCAGCTTTAGTACAGATACGCAGTATTTT
TRBV11-2	NA	NA	TRBJ1-2	CASSYGGYGYTF	TGTGCCAGCAGCTACGGGGGATACGGCTACACCTTC
TRBV27	NA	NA	TRBJ2-7	CASSPAGRGISYEQYF	TGTGCCAGCAGCCCCGCGGGTAGGGGGATCTCCTACGAGCAGTACTTC
TRBV5-6	NA	many	TRBJ2-2	CASTPQGGVGELFF	TGTGCCAGCACCCCTCAGGGGGGCGTCGGGGAGCTGTTTTTT
TRBV12-5	NA	NA	TRBJ2-1	CASGLVTAVNNEQFF	TGTGCTAGTGGTTTGGTAACTGCGGTCAACAATGAGCAGTTCTTC
TRBV9	NA	NA	TRBJ2-6	CASSAHTGNGANVLTF	TGTGCCAGCAGCGCGCACACAGGGAATGGGGCCAACGTCCTGACTTTC
TRBV7-2	NA	few	TRBJ2-7	CASSSGEGGEQYF	TGTGCCAGCAGTAGCGGAGAGGGGGGCGAGCAGTACTTC
TRBV5-4	NA	NA	TRBJ2-5	CASSGTSLTETQYF	TGTGCCAGCAGCGGAACTTCCCTGACTGAGACCCAGTACTTC
TRBV19	NA	NA	TRBJ1-4	CASSMLLTGATNEKLFF	TGTGCCAGTAGTATGCTGCTAACAGGAGCAACTAATGAAAAACTGTTTTTT
TRBV2	TRBD1	NA	TRBJ2-7	CASSAGTGGEQYF	TGTGCCAGCAGTGCCGGGACAGGGGGCGAGCAGTACTTC
TRBV9	TRBD1	NA	TRBJ1-1	CASSIGGTGVTEAFF	TGTGCCAGCAGCATTGGCGGGACAGGGGTTACTGAAGCTTTCTTT
TRBV5-6	TRBD2	NA	TRBJ2-7	CASSFVGLVGEQYF	TGTGCCAGCAGCTTCGTAGGACTAGTTGGCGAGCAGTACTTC
TRBV7-9	TRBD1	NA	TRBJ2-5	CASKGQLQETQYF	TGTGCCAGCAAGGGACAGCTCCAAGAGACCCAGTACTTC
TRBV10-3	TRBD2	NA	TRBJ2-3	CAIAGGGTDTQYF	TGTGCCATCGCCGGGGGGGGCACAGATACGCAGTATTTT